Listed below are T cell receptor beta chains from one sample, sequenced in a study of blood T cell repertoires in COVID-19. Generated by immunoSEQ multiplex PCR, the TCRdb table keeps only in-frame clones and is missing some. Here the sample spans about 220,000 clones, over 75% being singletons. Sequencing used peripheral blood. The source of these receptors is a human donor in a cohort sampled during active COVID-19. Each CDR3 is given with its conserved first and last residue. Fields, in order: V gene, J gene, D gene, clone size, CDR3 protein, CDR3 DNA. D genes are given only for firm matches. A clone size is listed for some rows: how often the clone was seen (once, few, many), or a class if it is expanded.

TRBV19	TRBJ1-1	-	-	CASSTYRENTEAFF	TGTGCCAGTAGTACCTACAGGGAGAACACTGAAGCTTTCTTT
TRBV6-1	TRBJ1-3	-	-	CASSASTGTPLGNTIYF	TGTGCCAGCAGTGCATCCACCGGGACACCCCTGGGAAACACCATATATTTT
TRBV28	TRBJ2-7	TRBD1	-	CASSLGAGGLGYEQYF	TGTGCCAGCAGTTTAGGGGCAGGGGGCTTGGGCTACGAGCAGTACTTC
TRBV28	TRBJ1-6	-	-	CASSLLDGNNSPLHF	TGTGCCAGCAGTTTACTGGACGGGAATAATTCACCCCTCCACTTT
TRBV3-1/TRBV3-2	TRBJ2-2	TRBD2	-	CASSQDPGGIGELFF	TGTGCCAGCAGCCAAGATCCCGGGGGGATCGGGGAGCTGTTTTTT
TRBV2	TRBJ2-7	TRBD2	few	CASTGRGASYEQYF	TGTGCCAGCACCGGGCGGGGGGCGTCCTACGAGCAGTACTTC
TRBV14	TRBJ2-3	TRBD1	-	CASSQARDRGYTDTQYF	TGTGCCAGCAGCCAAGCTCGGGACAGGGGGTACACAGATACGCAGTATTTT
TRBV11-2	TRBJ1-6	-	-	CASTLWGQAGSPLHF	TGTGCCAGCACCCTATGGGGTCAGGCGGGCTCACCCCTCCACTTT
TRBV7-2	TRBJ2-1	TRBD2	-	CASSSQYDSGINEQFF	TGTGCCAGCAGCTCCCAGTATGATAGCGGGATCAATGAGCAGTTCTTC
TRBV11-2	TRBJ2-2	-	-	CASSLSRAGELFF	TGTGCCAGCAGCTTATCCAGGGCCGGGGAGCTGTTTTTT
TRBV7-9	TRBJ2-3	-	-	CASSPMRAPPYTQYF	TGTGCCAGCAGCCCCATGAGGGCCCCACCCTATACGCAGTATTTT
TRBV11-3	TRBJ2-1	-	-	CASSLGAGEYNEQFF	TGTGCCAGCAGCTTAGGGGCAGGGGAATACAATGAGCAGTTCTTC
TRBV10-3	TRBJ1-2	TRBD1	few	CATTTGTGAGYTF	TGTGCCACCACAACCGGGACAGGGGCTGGCTACACCTTC
TRBV9	TRBJ2-3	TRBD1	few	CASSPRQGEGTDTQYF	TGTGCCAGCAGCCCCCGGCAGGGGGAAGGCACAGATACGCAGTATTTT
TRBV6-1	TRBJ1-2	-	-	CASSEAGHPGGYTF	TGTGCCAGCAGTGAAGCCGGTCACCCGGGTGGCTACACCTTC
TRBV24-1	TRBJ1-5	-	many	CATSDTDSDQPQHF	TGTGCCACCAGTGATACCGACAGTGATCAGCCCCAGCATTTT
TRBV6-1	TRBJ1-5	-	few	CASSEAGAGQPQHF	TGTGCCAGCAGTGAAGCAGGGGCCGGTCAGCCCCAGCATTTT
TRBV6-2/TRBV6-3	TRBJ2-7	-	-	CASSYSRDLEQYF	TGTGCCAGCAGTTACTCGAGGGATCTCGAGCAGTACTTC
TRBV7-9	TRBJ1-1	TRBD1	few	CASSLWFGTAEGETEAFF	TGTGCCAGCAGCTTATGGTTTGGGACAGCTGAGGGTGAGACTGAAGCTTTCTTT
TRBV5-4	TRBJ2-2	TRBD1	-	CASRTGTGDLTGELFF	TGTGCCAGCAGAACTGGGACAGGGGATCTCACCGGGGAGCTGTTTTTT
TRBV28	TRBJ1-2	-	-	CASSSTSGLGYGYTF	TGTGCCAGCAGTTCCACCTCAGGGTTGGGCTATGGCTACACCTTC
TRBV11-2	TRBJ2-5	-	-	CASSLVATTETQYF	TGTGCCAGCAGCTTAGTTGCCACTACAGAGACCCAGTACTTC
TRBV7-9	TRBJ2-1	-	-	CASSLVLGGNEQFF	TGTGCCAGCAGCTTGGTGCTAGGGGGTAATGAGCAGTTCTTC
TRBV11-3	TRBJ2-1	TRBD2	-	CASSLGVTGTSGGDEQFF	TGTGCCAGCAGCTTAGGGGTTACCGGGACTAGCGGGGGGGATGAGCAGTTCTTC
TRBV6-5	TRBJ2-3	TRBD2	-	CASSYGLERRTDTQYF	TGTGCCAGCAGTTACGGACTAGAGCGGCGCACAGATACGCAGTATTTT
TRBV11-3	TRBJ2-3	TRBD2	-	CASSLGSGGGTDTQYF	TGTGCCAGCAGCTTAGGTTCGGGAGGGGGTACAGATACGCAGTATTTT
TRBV9	TRBJ1-1	-	-	CSRSGGMNTEAFF	TGTTCCCGCTCGGGGGGCATGAACACTGAAGCTTTCTTT
TRBV24-1	TRBJ1-1	-	-	CATSEPGLNTEAFF	TGTGCCACCAGTGAACCTGGCCTGAACACTGAAGCTTTCTTT
TRBV19	TRBJ2-1	-	-	CASGQAYNEQFF	TGTGCCAGTGGCCAGGCTTACAATGAGCAGTTCTTC
TRBV28	TRBJ1-2	-	-	CASNTGTYGYTF	TGTGCCAGCAACACAGGTACCTATGGCTACACCTTC
TRBV23-1	TRBJ1-1	TRBD1	-	CASSCCRGTGTEAFF	TGCGCCAGCAGTTGCTGTCGCGGGACAGGCACTGAAGCTTTCTTT
TRBV9	TRBJ1-2	TRBD1	-	CASSRTGGNYGYTF	TGTGCCAGCAGCCGGACAGGGGGAAACTATGGCTACACCTTC
TRBV3-1/TRBV3-2	TRBJ2-1	-	-	CASSFLQGNTYNEQFF	TGTGCCAGCAGCTTTTTACAGGGCAATACCTACAATGAGCAGTTCTTC
TRBV28	TRBJ2-3	TRBD1	-	CASSGDRGLGDTQYF	TGTGCCAGCAGTGGGGACAGGGGCTTGGGAGATACGCAGTATTTT